These 25 T cell receptor beta chains were sequenced from one sample in a study of T cell responses to AZD1222 COVID-19 vaccine. Method: immunoSEQ multiplex PCR; TCRdb's copy keeps in-frame clones and lacks some. The profile shows 130,000 or so clones, 90% of them singletons. The sequencing here drew on peripheral blood, taken on day 0 of AZD1222 vaccination. These receptors came from an adult in good health.

The chain has TRBV5-8 and TRBJ1-1; no clear D. Trimming cost V 2 bases and J 1 base, with 12 bases left between them. CDR3 length equals 15 residues. The V gene's germline CDR1 is SGHTS and CDR2 YDEGEE. CDR3 coding DNA: TGTGCCAGCAGCTTCGGAACTACATCGAACACTGAAGCTTTCTTT. Translating it yields CASSFGTTSNTEAFF.

This rearrangement joins TRBV7-3 to TRBJ2-5; 7 bases match TRBD1. The CDR3 loop spans 14 amino acids. Per germline, CDR1 SGHTA and CDR2 FQGTGA. J gave up 9 bases and V 5 bases, and 12 bases lay outside the gene matches. The CDR3 coding sequence is TGTGCCAGCAGCGACACCGGGACAGCAGGGGCCCAGTACTTC. Translation: CASSDTGTAGAQYF.

This chain uses TRBV3-1 (or the pseudogene TRBV3-2) with TRBJ1-3; a weak D match, TRBD1 (6 bases). Trimming took off 11 bases at V and 0 bases at J, with 11 bases between the two ends. The CDR3 loop spans 13 amino acids. CDR1 is LGHDT and CDR2 is YNNKEL in the germline V gene (reference sequence). The CDR3: CASQGYSGNTIYF. For the CDR3, the DNA is TGTGCCTCGCAGGGGTACTCTGGAAACACCATATATTTT.

This clone was observed a single time. The chain joins TRBV30 to TRBJ1-2; D remains ambiguous. V was cut by 0 bases and J by 4 bases, with 9 bases left in between. Per germline, CDR1 GTSNPN and CDR2 SVGIG (reference sequence). This CDR3 comprises 13 residues. The CDR3 is CAWSVSGRYGYTF. The CDR3 DNA reads TGTGCCTGGAGTGTAAGCGGACGCTATGGCTACACCTTC.

The rearrangement uses TRBV6-1 and TRBJ1-4, with TRBD1 as a possible D gene (5 bases). The CDR3 contains 17 residues. Per the germline V gene, CDR1 is MNHNS and CDR2 is SASEGT. V was pared by 0 bases and J by 4 bases, with 15 bases between. CDR3 in amino acids: CASSEAIRGRHNEKLFF. For the CDR3, the DNA is TGTGCCAGCAGTGAAGCGATTCGGGGCAGGCATAATGAAAAACTGTTTTTT.

The genes are TRBV28 and TRBJ1-1; D not certain. V lost 5 bases and J 3 bases, leaving 10 bases between the germline ends. The CDR3 consists of 13 residues. The germline CDR1 and CDR2 sequences are MDHEN and SYDVKM. CDR3 nucleotides: TGTGCCAGCAGTCAAGCCGGGGACACTGAAGCTTTCTTT. The encoded protein is CASSQAGDTEAFF.

This clone was detected a few times. The rearrangement joins TRBV11-2 to TRBJ1-6; D is undetermined. Germline assignment: CDR1 SGHAT and CDR2 FQNNGV. The V end lost 5 bases, the J end lost 0 bases, and 8 bases lay between the germline ends. The CDR3 has 15 residues. The CDR3 region is CASSPRSSYNSPLHF. The CDR3 nucleotides are TGTGCCAGCAGCCCACGGAGCTCCTATAATTCACCCCTCCACTTT.

The gene calls are TRBV9 and TRBJ2-7, with D possibly being TRBD1 or TRBD2 (5 bases each). Per germline, CDR1 SGDLS and CDR2 YYNGEE. V gave up 0 bases and J gave up 3 bases, with 13 bases separating them. The CDR3 consists of 15 residues. CDR3 bases: TGTGCCAGCAGCGTAGCATCAGGGACCGGCTACGAGCAGTACTTC. This sequence encodes CASSVASGTGYEQYF.

Only one count was recorded for this clone. The chain recombines TRBV9 with TRBJ2-2, with D perhaps matching TRBD1 or TRBD2 (5 bases each). The CDR3 contains 16 residues. Germline V CDR1 and CDR2: SGDLS, YYNGEE. V was trimmed by 2 bases and J by 0 bases, leaving 11 bases between them. CDR3 sequence: CASSVRGHANTGELFF. CDR3 bases: TGTGCCAGCAGCGTGAGGGGCCACGCGAACACCGGGGAGCTGTTTTTT.

J is TRBJ2-7 and V is TRBV6-5; perhaps TRBD1 as D (6 bases). The CDR3 is made up of 15 amino acids. Germline CDR1 reads MNHEY; CDR2 reads SVGAGI. V was trimmed by 3 bases and J by 1 base, leaving 13 bases between them. The DNA for the CDR3 is TGTGCCAGCAGTTATAGGGGGATACGATCCTACGAGCAGTACTTC. Translation gives CASSYRGIRSYEQYF.

This chain uses TRBV7-9 with TRBJ1-2; D is ambiguous. The germline V gene encodes CDR1 SEHNR and CDR2 FQNEAQ (reference sequence). CDR3 length: 13 amino acids. Trimming removed 5 bases at V and 1 base at J, with 8 bases between. In DNA, the CDR3 is TGTGCCAGCAGCCCGGGTGATAACTATGGCTACACCTTC. Protein product: CASSPGDNYGYTF.

This clone was detected only a few times. The genes are TRBV10-3 and TRBJ1-5; D is unclear. V lost 3 bases and J 6 bases, leaving 12 bases between the germline ends. The CDR3 runs to 14 residues. Germline V gene lookup returns CDR1 ENHRY and CDR2 SYGVKD. The CDR3 is CAISDQSRAQPQHF. In nucleotides, the CDR3 is TGTGCCATCAGTGACCAGTCTAGGGCTCAGCCCCAGCATTTT.

The sample holds one count of this clone. The CDR3 region has the DNA TGTGCCTGGAGTGGATCCAGGGGGAATCAGCCCCAGCATTTT. Protein sequence: CAWSGSRGNQPQHF. This chain joins TRBV30 and TRBJ1-5, with 7 bases that match TRBD1. Germline trimming cut 1 base from V and 4 bases from J; bases unmatched to any gene: 4. CDR3 length: 14 amino acids. Germline values: CDR1 GTSNPN, CDR2 SVGIG (reference sequence). Supplemented by reference TRBV30 and TRBJ1-5, the full variable domain reads SQTIHQWPATLVQPVGSPLSLECTVEGTSNPNLYWYRQAAGRGLQLLFYSVGIGQISSEVPQNLSASRPQDRQFILSSKKLLLSDSGFYLCAWSGSRGNQPQHFGDGTRLSIL.

This clone was detected only a few times. The chain is built from TRBV13 and TRBJ1-2, with TRBD1 matching over 7 bases. J lost 4 bases, V lost 3 bases, and 5 bases had no gene match. The V gene's germline CDR1 is PRHDT and CDR2 FYEKMQ (reference sequence). This CDR3 spans 14 amino acids. CDR3 in amino acids: CASSFRGLGYGYTF. Here the CDR3 DNA reads TGTGCCAGCAGCTTTAGGGGGCTGGGCTATGGCTACACCTTC.

This clone has only a few counts. J is TRBJ2-3 and V is TRBV6-4; TRBD2 is a possible D gene (6 bases). V gave up 3 bases and J gave up 4 bases, with 11 bases separating them. Germline assignment: CDR1 MRHNA and CDR2 SNTAGT. The CDR3 is 14 residues long. The DNA for the CDR3 is TGTGCCAGCAGTGAGGGGGGTGGCTCAGATACGCAGTATTTT. Translation: CASSEGGGSDTQYF.

V gene TRBV7-2 combines with J gene TRBJ2-7, with 8 bases matching TRBD1. Germline V gives CDR1 SGHTA, CDR2 FQGNSA. The CDR3 has 14 residues. After removal of 5 bases from V and 6 bases from J, the junction contained 9 bases not matched to a gene. The CDR3: CASSQLYRGFEQYF. CDR3 bases: TGTGCCAGCAGCCAGTTATACAGGGGGTTCGAGCAGTACTTC.

This chain's CDR3 is CASSQDLRTANTEAFF. CDR3 nucleotide sequence: TGTGCCAGCAGCCAAGATCTGAGGACAGCGAACACTGAAGCTTTCTTT. The gene calls are TRBV3-1 (or the pseudogene TRBV3-2) and TRBJ1-1, with a weak D call TRBD1 (6 bases). The CDR3 is made up of 16 amino acids. The germline CDR1 and CDR2 sequences are LGHDT and YNNKEL (reference sequence). Trimming cost V 0 bases and J 1 base, with 12 bases left between them.

This chain joins TRBV30 and TRBJ2-1, with TRBD1 matching over 7 bases. J lost 5 bases, V lost 0 bases, and 7 bases had no gene match. CDR3 length: 15 amino acids. CDR1 and CDR2 from the germline V gene are GTSNPN and SVGIG (reference sequence). DNA for the CDR3: TGTGCCTGGAGTGTCGCAGGGGGTATCAACAATGAGCAGTTCTTC. Translated: CAWSVAGGINNEQFF. Together with reference TRBV30 and TRBJ2-1, the CDR3 gives the full variable domain: SQTIHQWPATLVQPVGSPLSLECTVEGTSNPNLYWYRQAAGRGLQLLFYSVGIGQISSEVPQNLSASRPQDRQFILSSKKLLLSDSGFYLCAWSVAGGINNEQFFGPGTRLTVL.

J is TRBJ2-1 and V is TRBV4-1, with a weak D call TRBD2 (6 bases). This CDR3 has 15 amino acids. Deletions cut 1 base from V and 7 bases from J, with 14 bases between. CDR1 is MGHRA, CDR2 YSYEKL, per germline. CDR3 residues: CASSQGGGAWNEQFF. CDR3 sequence (DNA): TGCGCCAGCAGCCAAGGGGGCGGGGCCTGGAATGAGCAGTTCTTC.

J is TRBJ2-1 and V is TRBV19; D possibly uses TRBD1 or TRBD2 (5 bases each). Germline CDR1 and CDR2: LNHDA and SQIVND (reference sequence). The CDR3 spans 14 residues. Trimming removed 3 bases at V and 7 bases at J, with 13 bases between. The CDR3 region is CASSIWGIYNEQFF. CDR3 DNA sequence: TGTGCCAGTAGTATTTGGGGGATTTATAATGAGCAGTTCTTC.

The chain joins TRBV6-5 to TRBJ2-7; D uncertain. The CDR3 length is 13 residues. Between the trimmed V and J ends, which lost 5 bases and 8 bases, there was a span of 16 bases. The germline CDR1 and CDR2 sequences are MNHEY and SVGAGI. The CDR3 nucleotides are TGTGCCAGCAGTCCTACACGGTCCGGGCAGCAGTACTTC. As protein: CASSPTRSGQQYF.

The chain joins TRBV5-5 to TRBJ1-5; D is unresolved. The germline V gene encodes CDR1 SGHKS and CDR2 YYEKEE (reference sequence). The germline V and J ends were trimmed by 4 bases and 1 base, with 12 bases remaining between them. CDR3 length: 15 residues. CDR3 DNA: TGTGCCAGCAGCCCCACCCCGGGCAGCAATCAGCCCCAGCATTTT. It translates to CASSPTPGSNQPQHF.

The chain combines TRBV19 with TRBJ1-5; D is ambiguous. CDR1 and CDR2 (germline): LNHDA, SQIVND (reference sequence). The V end was cut by 6 bases, the J end by 0 bases, with 6 bases between. The CDR3 has 13 amino acids. As DNA, the CDR3 is TGTGCCAGTAGCGTAAGTAGCAATCAGCCCCAGCATTTT. Translated, it gives CASSVSSNQPQHF.

This clone has only one observation. The chain joins TRBV27 to TRBJ1-1; D is ambiguous. The CDR3 is 15 residues long. Germline CDR1 MNHEY, CDR2 SMNVEV (reference sequence). The V and J ends lost 3 bases and 0 bases respectively, with 11 bases between them. CDR3 in amino acids: CASSFRRTMNTEAFF. CDR3 nucleotide sequence: TGTGCCAGCAGTTTTAGACGGACGATGAACACTGAAGCTTTCTTT.

V usage is TRBV7-2 and J usage is TRBJ2-1; either TRBD1 or TRBD2 may supply D (5 bases each). Germline loops: CDR1 SGHTA, CDR2 FQGNSA. The germline V and J ends were trimmed by 3 bases and 2 bases, with 11 bases remaining between them. CDR3 length equals 15 residues. CDR3 DNA: TGTGCCAGCAGCTTTAGCTGGGACCCCTACAATGAGCAGTTCTTC. It encodes CASSFSWDPYNEQFF.